One T cell receptor (beta chain) is described in this entry. This receptor's antigen is unknown. Per-nucleotide qualities are absent, and no much larger clonotype sits a single base away. This record comes from a study of blood T cell repertoires in COVID-19 (TCRdb year 2020). General notes on the study: Collaborator samples came from the United States, Italy and Spain and covered acute and convalescent phases of COVID-19. The material from the prospective study consisted of cDNA or gDNA derived from T cells, B-cell-depleted T cells, or PBMCs. Subjects who had been exposed to COVID-19, were actively infected with it, or had recovered from it provided the deeply sampled blood TCRbeta repertoires that made up the dataset. The repertoires were released in a freely available public database meant as a resource for research on the immune response to SARS-CoV-2. Samples were obtained from the ongoing ImmuneRACE study (first 160 participants) and from 1,254 subjects provided by 6 global collaborators. Nearly every sample came with metadata listing a de-identified subject ID, COVID-19 status, age in years and sex. HLA class I and class II types, where available, came from metadata supplied by the sample provider rather than from assay-based typing.

V is clipped by 7 bases and J by 0 bases, and the sequence between their germline boundaries is 15 bases long. From cysteine to phenylalanine, the CDR3 is 15 amino acids long. Of the read, only the CDR3 DNA is kept; its 45 bases are in frame from base 1. CDR1 and CDR2 were assigned from the germline V gene as LGHNA and YNFKEQ. The immunoSEQ Assay, a bias-controlled multiplex PCR, was used to amplify TCRbeta CDR3 regions from genomic DNA. For the original study's pipeline: Within the assay, amplification of reference gene primers was used to estimate how many nucleated cells each sample contained. Sequence reads were collapsed and filtered to measure the absolute abundance of every unique TCRbeta CDR3 rearrangement. For each sample, productive Simpson clonality was calculated as the square root of Simpson's diversity index across productive rearrangements. The table was pulled from immuneACCESS by TCRdb, which kept in-frame rearrangements only. Such tables lose some clones; where checked, under half of the loss comes from unresolved V genes, and the rest has no known cause. The V and J calls and the clone size are those of that table, but D and trimming were determined from the DNA. The sample yields about 50,000 clones; 90% to 95% were counted once. 3% to 4% of the sample goes to the ten largest clones.

Each collaborating institution followed its own protocols to collect whole blood in K2EDTA tubes. For TCRbeta analysis, collaborators shipped samples in one of three forms: frozen whole blood, isolated PBMCs, or DNA extracted from either of those sample types. Beyond this particular receptor, the publication reports: Clinical and demographic metadata were provided uncurated, with the amount varying by source and participant.

The sequence came from a human donor in a cohort sampled during active COVID-19. The source material was peripheral blood. The chain links TRBV4-2 with TRBJ1-1; the best D guess is TRBD1, with 6 bases matching. The nucleotide sequence reads as follows: TGTGCCAGCACCCCGCGGGGGGCTATGAACACTGAAGCTTTCTTT. Protein translation: CASTPRGAMNTEAFF.